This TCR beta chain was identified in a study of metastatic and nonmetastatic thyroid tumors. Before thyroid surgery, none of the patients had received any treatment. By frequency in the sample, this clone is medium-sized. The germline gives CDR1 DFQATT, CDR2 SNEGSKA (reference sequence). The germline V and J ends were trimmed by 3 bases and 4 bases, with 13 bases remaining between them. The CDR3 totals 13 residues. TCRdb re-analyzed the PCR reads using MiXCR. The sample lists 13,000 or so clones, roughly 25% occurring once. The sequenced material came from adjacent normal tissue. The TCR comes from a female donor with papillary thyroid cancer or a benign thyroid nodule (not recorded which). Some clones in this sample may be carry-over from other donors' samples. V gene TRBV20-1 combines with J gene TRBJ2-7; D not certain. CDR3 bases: TGCAGTGCTAGCGCCGGGCCATTATACGAGCAGTACTTC. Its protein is CSASAGPLYEQYF.